The 24 T cell receptor beta chains below were found in one sample sequenced in a study of CD8 T cells in ankylosing spondylitis. TCRdb passed the 5' RACE reads through MiXCR, listing each CDR3 protein once. The sample consists of about 240,000 distinct CDR3 sequences, approximately 7.6% of them appearing once. The sample consisted of blood, either unsorted or a sorted T cell fraction (not recorded which). Source of these receptors: a female donor with ankylosing spondylitis or in good health (not recorded which).

This clonotype was observed many times. The chain uses TRBV10-2 and TRBJ2-1; no definite D call. The CDR3 totals 14 residues. Germline CDR1 WSHSY, CDR2 SAAADI. V was shortened by 8 bases and J by 5 bases, with 16 bases between the two germline ends. This CDR3 reads CASGVSSGHNEQFF. The CDR3 region has the DNA TGCGCCAGCGGGGTGTCGTCGGGCCACAATGAGCAGTTCTTC.

This clonotype has a count of ten or more. The chain links TRBV7-6 to TRBJ2-2, with D maybe TRBD2 (7 bases). Per the germline V gene, CDR1 is SGHVS and CDR2 is FNYEAQ. The CDR3 is made up of 16 amino acids. V was cut by 5 bases and J by 2 bases, with 15 bases left in between. CDR3 sequence (DNA): TGTGCCAGCAGCCCCTGGGGGGGGGGCAACACCGGGGAGCTGTTTTTT. As protein: CASSPWGGGNTGELFF.

This clonotype was seen ten or more times. The genes are TRBV20-1 and TRBJ2-3, with 10 bases aligning to TRBD1. This CDR3 spans 15 amino acids. Germline V CDR1 and CDR2: DFQATT, SNEGSKA (reference sequence). With V trimmed by 5 bases and J by 3 bases, 8 bases remained unmatched. The CDR3 DNA sequence: TGCAGTGCTTGGGGACAGGGGATGGGAACAGATACGCAGTATTTT. It specifies CSAWGQGMGTDTQYF.

This clonotype has more than one count but fewer than ten. This chain links TRBV29-1 with TRBJ2-7; 12 bases align to TRBD2. Germline CDR1 reads SQVTM; CDR2 reads ANQGSEA. V was pared by 4 bases and J by 6 bases, with 4 bases of the junction left unmatched. This CDR3 comprises 13 residues. The CDR3 DNA reads TGCAGCGTTGGGGAACTAGCGGGAGGCGAGCAGTACTTC. Its protein is CSVGELAGGEQYF.

In this sample, this clonotype turned up many times. The chain joins TRBV28 to TRBJ1-1; no definite D call. Per germline, CDR1 MDHEN and CDR2 SYDVKM. The CDR3 spans 15 residues. V was cut by 4 bases and J by 5 bases, with 17 bases left in between. The CDR3 DNA sequence: TGTGCCAGCAGTTCCCATGATGGATGGAAGACTGAAGCTTTCTTT. It codes for CASSSHDGWKTEAFF.

This clonotype was counted at least ten times. The J gene is TRBJ2-7, the V gene TRBV7-2; 11 nucleotides match TRBD2. Germline lookup yields CDR1 SGHTA and CDR2 FQGNSA. The CDR3 consists of 16 residues. V was clipped by 4 bases and J by 5 bases; unmatched bases: 10. CDR3 sequence reads: CASSSYSGRAVDEQYF. The CDR3 DNA reads as TGTGCCAGCAGCTCCTATAGCGGGAGGGCTGTTGACGAGCAGTACTTC.

The rearrangement links TRBV7-9 to TRBJ2-7; D is perhaps TRBD2 (6 bases). The V and J ends lost 5 bases and 0 bases respectively, with 17 bases between them. Germline V CDR1 and CDR2: SEHNR, FQNEAQ (reference sequence). This CDR3 has 16 amino acids. CDR3 nucleotide sequence: TGTGCCAGCAGCCCACCCGGGAGCGGACCCTCCTACGAGCAGTACTTC. It codes for CASSPPGSGPSYEQYF.

The table lists this clonotype with many counts. The rearrangement links TRBV21-1 to TRBJ1-4. TRBV21-1 is listed as a pseudogene. The CDR3 extends over 17 amino acids. CDR3 DNA: TGTGCCAGCAGCGAAGAGGCCCTAACAGGTTCAAATGAAAAACTGTTTTTT. Translating gives CASSEEALTGSNEKLFF.

This clonotype was counted a few times. The J gene is TRBJ2-3, the V gene TRBV5-5, with 7 bases that match TRBD2. Trimming removed 0 bases from V and 4 bases from J; junction bases left unmatched: 11. Germline V gives CDR1 SGHKS, CDR2 YYEKEE (reference sequence). This CDR3 region has 17 residues. For the CDR3, the DNA is TGTGCCAGCAGCTTGGTGGTCGGGGGAGGGCCGGCAGATACGCAGTATTTT. This codes for CASSLVVGGGPADTQYF.

This clonotype was seen a handful of times. V usage is TRBV5-1 and J usage is TRBJ2-3; the D is unclear. Germline V CDR1 and CDR2: SGHRS, YFSETQ. Trimming removed 0 bases from V and 2 bases from J, with 7 bases in between. There are 14 residues in the CDR3. The CDR3 loop is CASSLARITDTQYF. CDR3 DNA: TGCGCCAGCAGCTTGGCTAGAATCACAGATACGCAGTATTTT.

This clonotype was detected ten times or more. This rearrangement joins TRBV20-1 to TRBJ1-6; D gene ambiguous. V was trimmed by 3 bases and J by 0 bases, leaving 12 bases between them. The CDR3 contains 16 residues. CDR1 DFQATT and CDR2 SNEGSKA come from the germline V gene (reference sequence). The CDR3 sequence is CSARGFGSSYNSPLHF. CDR3 in DNA: TGCAGTGCTAGGGGTTTTGGGAGCTCCTATAATTCACCCCTCCACTTT.

This clonotype was detected once. A much larger clone sits a single nucleotide away, making a read error possible. The V gene is TRBV6-1, the J gene TRBJ2-2, with TRBD2 matching over 7 bases. The CDR3 runs to 16 residues. Per the germline V gene, CDR1 is MNHNS and CDR2 is SASEGT. V was clipped by 4 bases and J by 4 bases; unmatched bases: 9. The CDR3 here is CASSVSLAALTGELFF. Written as DNA, the CDR3 is TGTGCCAGCAGTGTGAGTCTAGCGGCCCTCACCGGGGAGCTGTTTTTT.

This chain links TRBV28 with TRBJ2-1; 7 nucleotides line up with TRBD1. Per germline, CDR1 MDHEN and CDR2 SYDVKM. The CDR3 extends over 14 amino acids. Germline trimming cut 6 bases from V and 7 bases from J; bases unmatched to any gene: 9. CDR3 protein: CASSPQGSRNEQFF. CDR3 sequence (DNA): TGTGCCAGCAGCCCACAGGGGAGTAGGAATGAGCAGTTCTTC.

This clonotype came up many times. The CDR3, as DNA: TGCAGCCCCAGACATGTGGACACTGAAGCTTTCTTT. Encoded protein: CSPRHVDTEAFF. V is TRBV29-1 and J is TRBJ1-1; D is uncertain. This CDR3 is 12 amino acids long. The germline gives CDR1 SQVTM, CDR2 ANQGSEA. V lost 8 bases, J lost 3 bases, and 13 bases lay in between.

This clonotype was counted a few times. CDR3 DNA sequence: TGTGCCAGCAATAAACAGGGTGGAGGGGACGAGCAGTACTTC. The encoded protein is CASNKQGGGDEQYF. V is TRBV6-5 and J is TRBJ2-7; the D call may be TRBD1 or TRBD2 (6 bases each). Per the germline V gene, CDR1 is MNHEY and CDR2 is SVGAGI. The CDR3 length is 14 residues. V shed 7 bases and J shed 5 bases, with 18 bases lying between them.

This clonotype was recorded many times. The chain carries TRBV20-1 and TRBJ1-5; 8 bases are shared with TRBD1. This CDR3 has 13 amino acids. Losses at the gene ends were 4 bases for V and 5 bases for J; bases not matched to a gene: 4. Germline CDR1 reads DFQATT; CDR2 reads SNEGSKA (reference sequence). The CDR3 DNA reads as TGCAGTGCTAACGACAGGGGAGATCAGCCCCAGCATTTT. As protein: CSANDRGDQPQHF.

The table lists this clonotype with a few counts. The chain is built from TRBV5-1 and TRBJ2-1; 16 nucleotides align to TRBD2. V gave up 3 bases and J gave up 2 bases; unmatched junction bases: 2. Germline lookup yields CDR1 SGHRS and CDR2 YFSETQ. This CDR3 spans 17 amino acids. Written as DNA, the CDR3 is TGCGCCAGCAGCTCCGGGACTAGCGGGAGGGCCTACAATGAGCAGTTCTTC. The encoded protein is CASSSGTSGRAYNEQFF. The variable domain in full, with the rest retrieved from reference TRBV5-1 and TRBJ2-1, is KAGVTQTPRYLIKTRGQQVTLSCSPISGHRSVSWYQQTPGQGLQFLFEYFSETQRNKGNFPGRFSGRQFSNSRSEMNVSTLELGDSALYLCASSSGTSGRAYNEQFFGPGTRLTVL.

This clonotype was counted many times. The chain links TRBV6-2 or TRBV6-3 to TRBJ2-3; D is uncertain. The CDR3 covers 12 residues. Trimming left V 1 base short and J 9 bases short, with 8 bases between. Per germline, CDR1 MNHEY and CDR2 SVGEGT. CDR3 amino acids: CASSYLDRTQYF. DNA of the CDR3: TGTGCCAGCAGTTACTTGGATCGCACGCAGTATTTT.

In regard to this clonotype: This may stem from a read error, because a much larger clone lies one nucleotide away. The chain combines TRBV4-3 with TRBJ2-7, with TRBD2 matching over 8 bases. Germline assignment: CDR1 LGHNA and CDR2 YSLEER. The CDR3 spans 16 residues. V was pared by 0 bases and J by 3 bases, with 7 bases of the junction left unmatched. CDR3 residues: CASSQEAASGYYEQYF. CDR3 DNA sequence: TGCGCCAGCAGCCAAGAGGCGGCTAGCGGGTACTACGAGCAGTACTTC.

There are many counts of this clonotype. The chain recombines TRBV6-1 with TRBJ2-7; the match to TRBD2 covers 8 bases. Germline V gene data show CDR1 as MNHNS and CDR2 as SASEGT. The CDR3 runs 13 residues. Trimming took 9 bases from V and 12 from J; bases not matched to a gene: 16. The CDR3 spells CASSGGATFVAYF. DNA of the CDR3: TGTGCCAGTTCGGGGGGGGCGACATTCGTCGCGTACTTC.

This clonotype was counted ten times or more. The J gene is TRBJ1-2, the V gene TRBV12-3 or TRBV12-4; tentatively, D is TRBD1 (5 bases). There are 13 residues in the CDR3. Trimming pared 6 bases from V and 3 bases from J, leaving 11 bases between. DNA of the CDR3: TGTGCCAGCAGACCCGTGGGGGACTATGGCTACACCTTC. Protein sequence: CASRPVGDYGYTF.

This clonotype appeared many times. The V and J genes are TRBV7-2 and TRBJ2-4, with D uncertain. In germline, CDR1 is SGHTA, CDR2 FQGNSA. V was pared by 4 bases and J by 0 bases, with 13 bases between. This CDR3 spans 16 amino acids. The CDR3 DNA follows: TGTGCCAGCAGCTCCCGACGGCTTCTAGCCAAAAACATTCAGTACTTC. This sequence encodes CASSSRRLLAKNIQYF. Supplemented by reference TRBV7-2 and TRBJ2-4, the full variable domain reads GAGVSQSPSNKVTEKGKDVELRCDPISGHTALYWYRQSLGQGLEFLIYFQGNSAPDKSGLPSDRFSAERTGGSVSTLTIQRTQQEDSAVYLCASSSRRLLAKNIQYFGAGTRLSVL.

This clonotype was seen ten or more times. The J gene is TRBJ2-5, the V gene TRBV28; TRBD2 might be the D (5 bases). The CDR3 is 15 amino acids. Germline-derived CDR1 and CDR2 are MDHEN and SYDVKM. V gave up 6 bases and J gave up 1 base, with 15 bases separating them. The CDR3: CASSSRSGGQETQYF. In nucleotides, the CDR3 is TGTGCCAGCAGCTCGCGGTCAGGAGGCCAAGAGACCCAGTACTTC.

This clonotype has at least ten counts. This chain connects TRBV5-1 to TRBJ1-1, with D unresolved. The germline V and J ends were trimmed by 4 bases and 10 bases, with 14 bases remaining between them. This CDR3 is 12 amino acids long. Germline-derived CDR1 and CDR2 are SGHRS and YFSETQ. CDR3: CASSPDGGGAFF. Written as DNA, the CDR3 is TGCGCCAGCAGCCCGGACGGCGGCGGAGCTTTCTTT.